These 25 T cell receptor beta chains originate from one sample sequenced in a study of T cell repertoires and HLA-DP antigens. Here immunoSEQ multiplex PCR was the method, and the copy in TCRdb shows in-frame clones only, minus some. The data hold over 100,000 clones, with almost 95% observed a single time. Their recognized antigens are unknown. The sample consisted of CD4+ T cells from PBMCs. The receptors originated from a woman in her late teens or twenties in good health and CMV-seronegative.

V is TRBV18 and J is TRBJ2-7; D ambiguous. CDR1 and CDR2 from the germline V gene are KGHSH and LQKENI. The CDR3 loop spans 13 amino acids. Trimming left V 2 bases short and J 3 bases short, with 8 bases between. The CDR3 protein is CASSPESRYEQYF. DNA of the CDR3: TGTGCCAGCTCACCAGAGTCCCGCTACGAGCAGTACTTC.

The chain recombines TRBV5-4 with TRBJ2-1; 14 bases line up with TRBD2. Germline V gene data show CDR1 as SGHNT and CDR2 as YYREEE (reference sequence). The CDR3 is 16 amino acids. Trimming cost V 9 bases and J 4 bases; bases outside gene matches: 9. Here the CDR3 reads CAIPGLAGVSYNEQFF. The CDR3 nucleotides are TGTGCCATACCGGGACTAGCGGGAGTATCATACAATGAGCAGTTCTTC.

The V gene is TRBV19, the J gene TRBJ2-2; D unclear. Germline V CDR1 and CDR2: LNHDA, SQIVND (reference sequence). CDR3 length: 13 residues. The germline V and J ends were trimmed by 3 bases and 4 bases, with 6 bases remaining between them. The DNA of the CDR3 is TGTGCCAGTAGTATTGGGGTCACCGGGGAGCTGTTTTTT. It codes for CASSIGVTGELFF.

V is TRBV18 and J is TRBJ2-3, with a possible D match to TRBD1 (5 bases). The CDR3 contains 14 residues. V was clipped by 5 bases and J by 2 bases, with 11 bases between them. Germline assignment: CDR1 KGHSH and CDR2 LQKENI. The CDR3 sequence: CASSRGLNTDTQYF. CDR3 nucleotides: TGTGCCAGCTCAAGGGGCCTCAACACAGATACGCAGTATTTT.

The chain has TRBV2 and TRBJ1-6; 11 nucleotides match TRBD1. The V segment lost 4 bases and the J segment 10 bases; nucleotides outside the gene matches: 6. Germline CDR1 is SNHLY and CDR2 is FYNNEI. The CDR3 has 15 amino acids. DNA of the CDR3: TGTGCCAGCAGTGGCTGGACAGGGGGCGGGTCACCCCTCCACTTT. Translation: CASSGWTGGGSPLHF.

This chain joins TRBV18 and TRBJ2-3; tentatively, D is TRBD2 (6 bases). Germline loops: CDR1 KGHSH, CDR2 LQKENI. Trimming removed 5 bases at V and 6 bases at J, with 15 bases between. The CDR3 covers 14 residues. CDR3 coding DNA: TGTGCCAGCTCAGCCACACCTGGGGGGGATACGCAGTATTTT. The encoded protein is CASSATPGGDTQYF.

The chain employs TRBV5-4 and TRBJ1-4, with unresolved D. Deletions cut 0 bases from V and 7 bases from J, with 10 bases between. CDR3 length: 14 amino acids. Germline lookup yields CDR1 SGHNT and CDR2 YYREEE (reference sequence). CDR3 region: CASSLAGSGEKLFF. CDR3 DNA: TGTGCCAGCAGCTTGGCGGGCTCGGGTGAAAAACTGTTTTTT.

The V call is TRBV19, the J call TRBJ2-1, with 10 bases matching TRBD2. Germline CDR1 is LNHDA and CDR2 is SQIVND (reference sequence). The V and J ends lost 5 bases and 4 bases, in that order; junction bases with no gene match: 5. The CDR3 extends over 15 amino acids. The CDR3 DNA reads as TGTGCCAGTAGTCTCAGCGGGGGGGTTTACAATGAGCAGTTCTTC. Protein product: CASSLSGGVYNEQFF.

This rearrangement joins TRBV6-1 to TRBJ1-1; a possible D gene is TRBD1 (6 bases). Germline V gene sequence: CDR1 MNHNS, CDR2 SASEGT. The CDR3 spans 14 residues. V lost 8 bases and J lost 2, with 15 bases in between. The CDR3 bases are TGTGCCAGCCGCCTTGTGGGGGGCAACACTGAAGCTTTCTTT. Protein product: CASRLVGGNTEAFF.

This clone rates as medium-sized. The V gene is TRBV19, the J gene TRBJ2-5; 12 bases agree with TRBD1. Germline-derived CDR1 and CDR2 are LNHDA and SQIVND (reference sequence). The CDR3 totals 18 residues. The junction had 10 bases not matched to a gene; V was cut back by 3 bases and J by 2 bases. Here the CDR3 reads CASSIAGTGGAGQETQYF. The CDR3 nucleotides read TGTGCCAGTAGTATTGCAGGGACAGGGGGCGCAGGTCAAGAGACCCAGTACTTC.

The J gene is TRBJ2-7, the V gene TRBV5-1; 9 nucleotides align to TRBD1. The V gene end was trimmed by 2 bases and the J gene end by 3 bases; junction bases not matched to a gene: 6. The CDR3 is 15 amino acids. Germline lookup yields CDR1 SGHRS and CDR2 YFSETQ. The CDR3 DNA follows: TGCGCCAGCAGCTTCGGGACAGGGACCTTCTACGAGCAGTACTTC. Its translation is CASSFGTGTFYEQYF.

This rearrangement joins TRBV7-3 to TRBJ2-5, with D perhaps assigned TRBD1 or TRBD2 (5 bases each). The germline CDR1 and CDR2 sequences are SGHTA and FQGTGA. The germline V and J ends were trimmed by 8 bases and 4 bases, with 17 bases remaining between them. The CDR3 spans 14 residues. The DNA of the CDR3 is TGTGCCAGCGGCGTCGTGGGGGTCGGAGAGACCCAGTACTTC. Its protein product is CASGVVGVGETQYF.

The chain carries TRBV4-1 and TRBJ1-1, with a weak D call TRBD1 (5 bases). CDR3 length: 15 amino acids. The V gene lost 6 bases and the J gene lost 5 bases, with 19 bases spanning the gap. Germline-derived CDR1 and CDR2 are MGHRA and YSYEKL. The CDR3 reads CASRYIGTQKTEAFF. The CDR3 DNA follows: TGCGCCAGCAGATACATAGGGACCCAGAAGACTGAAGCTTTCTTT.

The chain joins TRBV9 to TRBJ2-7; TRBD1 aligns across 7 bases. Germline loops: CDR1 SGDLS, CDR2 YYNGEE. The CDR3 totals 10 residues. Here the CDR3 reads CASSEGQLVV. Here the CDR3 DNA reads TGTGCCAGCAGCGAGGGACAGTTGGTCGTC.

The chain employs TRBV19 and TRBJ1-6; TRBD1 is a possible D gene (6 bases). CDR1 LNHDA and CDR2 SQIVND come from the germline V gene (reference sequence). CDR3 length equals 16 residues. Trimming removed 8 bases at V and 2 bases at J, with 16 bases between. The CDR3 nucleotides read TGTGCCAGTGGTGCACCACAGGGCCCCTATAATTCACCCCTCCACTTT. Translated, it gives CASGAPQGPYNSPLHF.

The chain joins TRBV6-5 to TRBJ1-4; no firm D call. The CDR3 consists of 15 residues. Trimming stripped 2 bases from V and 7 bases from J, with 14 bases between. Per the germline V gene, CDR1 is MNHEY and CDR2 is SVGAGI. Here the CDR3 reads CASSYEQGVFEKLFF. The CDR3 nucleotides read TGTGCCAGCAGTTACGAGCAAGGTGTTTTTGAAAAACTGTTTTTT.

A word on this clone: At one of its ends the junction is not consistent with the germline gene, which may arise from a read error. The CDR3 nucleotides read TGTGCTAGCAGCTTAGGCAGGGCCACCGGGGAGCTGTTTTTT. This encodes CASSLGRATGELFF. The chain recombines TRBV7-7 with TRBJ2-2; perhaps TRBD1 as D (5 bases). The CDR3 totals 14 residues. Germline V gives CDR1 SSHAT, CDR2 FNYEAQ (reference sequence).

The rearrangement joins TRBV28 to TRBJ2-6, with D possibly TRBD2 on 7 matching bases. This CDR3 is built from 16 residues. Deletions cut 2 bases from V and 2 bases from J, with 10 bases between. The germline gives CDR1 MDHEN, CDR2 SYDVKM. For the CDR3, the DNA is TGTGCCAGCAGTTTAGGAGGGGGGGCTGGGGCCAACGTCCTGACTTTC. Encoded protein: CASSLGGGAGANVLTF.

The chain combines TRBV10-3 with TRBJ1-2; D ambiguous. V dropped 10 bases and J dropped 7 bases, with 13 bases sitting between them. Per the germline V gene, CDR1 is ENHRY and CDR2 is SYGVKD. CDR3 size: 11 residues. Here the CDR3 DNA reads TGTGCCACTTCCGAGGCCCGTGGCTACACCTTC. Encoded protein: CATSEARGYTF.

J is TRBJ2-3 and V is TRBV7-9; D is perhaps TRBD1 (6 bases). V shed 5 bases and J shed 0 bases, with 18 bases lying between them. CDR1 is SEHNR, CDR2 FQNEAQ, per germline (reference sequence). The CDR3 runs 17 residues. CDR3 protein: CASSPGGGGQSTDTQYF. The CDR3 DNA sequence: TGTGCCAGCAGCCCCGGAGGCGGCGGACAGAGCACAGATACGCAGTATTTT.

The chain recombines TRBV11-2 with TRBJ2-1; no definite D call. The germline CDR1 and CDR2 sequences are SGHAT and FQNNGV. The length of the CDR3 is 13 residues. The V end lost 5 bases, the J end lost 7 bases, and 12 bases lay between the germline ends. For the CDR3, the DNA is TGTGCCAGCAGCCCAGAGGAGTGGAATGAGCAGTTCTTC. As protein: CASSPEEWNEQFF.

This rearrangement joins TRBV7-3 to TRBJ2-2; D is undetermined. The CDR3 is 15 amino acids. V shed 2 bases and J shed 1 base, with 8 bases lying between them. The germline CDR1 and CDR2 sequences are SGHTA and FQGTGA. Here the CDR3 reads CASSLGPWNTGELFF. The CDR3, as DNA: TGTGCCAGCAGCTTAGGGCCATGGAACACCGGGGAGCTGTTTTTT.

This clone was found once. This sequence joins TRBV7-3 and TRBJ2-3; 14 bases agree with TRBD2. Germline V gives CDR1 SGHTA, CDR2 FQGTGA. The CDR3 has 18 amino acids. V trimming: 5 bases; J trimming: 0 bases; junction bases outside the gene matches: 7. This CDR3 is CASSLGLAGGFSTDTQYF. Here the CDR3 DNA reads TGTGCCAGCAGCCTCGGACTAGCGGGGGGCTTTAGCACAGATACGCAGTATTTT.

The J gene is TRBJ1-1, the V gene TRBV5-1; possibly TRBD1 for D (5 bases). Looked up from germline, CDR1 is SGHRS and CDR2 is YFSETQ. The CDR3 consists of 14 residues. The ends were cut back, 4 bases at V and 0 bases at J, with 10 bases in the middle. The DNA for the CDR3 is TGCGCCAGCAGCAAGGGACTTTTGAACACTGAAGCTTTCTTT. Amino acid sequence: CASSKGLLNTEAFF.

The chain uses TRBV10-3 and TRBJ2-6; D is unresolved. The germline V and J ends were trimmed by 1 base and 0 bases, with 10 bases remaining between them. This CDR3 is built from 17 residues. The germline V gene encodes CDR1 ENHRY and CDR2 SYGVKD. Here the CDR3 reads CAISEFVRVSGANVLTF. CDR3 DNA: TGTGCCATCAGTGAGTTCGTCCGGGTCTCTGGGGCCAACGTCCTGACTTTC.